What follows are 12 T cell receptor beta chains derived from one specimen sequenced in a study of blood T cell repertoires in COVID-19. The method was immunoSEQ multiplex PCR; TCRdb's version includes in-frame clones alone and lacks a portion of them. Of 250,000 to 350,000 clones listed, 87% are singletons. Source material: peripheral blood. The receptor source for this set is a woman in her forties or fifties who had recovered from COVID-19.

The J gene is TRBJ1-5, the V gene TRBV6-2 or TRBV6-3; tentative D call: TRBD1 (5 bases). CDR3 length: 15 residues. With 3 bases removed from V and 3 bases from J, the gap between germline ends came to 12 bases. The V gene's germline CDR1 is MNHEY and CDR2 SVGEGT. CDR3 DNA sequence: TGTGCCAGCAGTTATTCCGGCAGGGTCAATCAGCCCCAGCATTTT. This gives the protein CASSYSGRVNQPQHF.

The rearrangement joins TRBV5-1 to TRBJ1-2, with D hard to call. Germline V lookup: CDR1 SGHRS, CDR2 YFSETQ. Trimming took 1 base from V and 6 from J, leaving 10 bases between them. This CDR3 has 13 amino acids. CDR3 in amino acids: CASSLFVVDGYTF. The DNA of the CDR3 is TGCGCCAGCAGCTTGTTTGTAGTCGATGGCTACACCTTC.

V is TRBV9 and J is TRBJ1-6; a possible D gene is TRBD1 (5 bases). The germline V gene has CDR1 SGDLS and CDR2 YYNGEE. This CDR3 has 13 amino acids. V lost 3 bases to trimming and J lost 11 bases, with 12 bases between them. CDR3 nucleotide sequence: TGTGCCAGCAGCGAGGACATCCGACCACCCCTCCACTTT. Translating it yields CASSEDIRPPLHF.

The chain uses TRBV27 and TRBJ1-1, with TRBD1 matching 9 bases. Germline CDR1 is MNHEY and CDR2 is SMNVEV (reference sequence). This CDR3 is 15 amino acids long. J was trimmed by 2 bases and V by 6 bases; bases with no gene match: 7. CDR3 sequence (DNA): TGTGCCAGCAGGAGCGGACAGGGGAGAAACACTGAAGCTTTCTTT. Its translation is CASRSGQGRNTEAFF.

The chain links TRBV9 to TRBJ2-5, with D possibly TRBD2 on 6 matching bases. The germline gives CDR1 SGDLS, CDR2 YYNGEE. V was clipped by 0 bases and J by 5 bases, with 8 bases between them. This CDR3 has 13 residues. The CDR3 sequence: CASSVDGGETQYF. Here the CDR3 DNA reads TGTGCCAGCAGCGTAGATGGGGGGGAGACCCAGTACTTC.

V usage is TRBV5-1 and J usage is TRBJ2-5; a weak D match, TRBD2 (7 bases). Per germline, CDR1 SGHRS and CDR2 YFSETQ. This CDR3 has 15 amino acids. V was clipped by 6 bases and J by 4 bases, with 19 bases between them. The CDR3 region has the DNA TGCGCCAGCAAAGGGGGGGGAGAGATTACAGAGACCCAGTACTTC. It codes for CASKGGGEITETQYF.

This CDR3 reads CASSLAGGQGNEAFF. As DNA, the CDR3 is TGTGCCAGCAGCTTAGCGGGGGGACAGGGGAATGAAGCTTTCTTT. J is TRBJ1-1 and V is TRBV7-8; TRBD1 matches 10 bases. The CDR3 covers 15 residues. The ends lost 0 bases at V and 7 bases at J; junction bases unmatched: 5. The germline V gene encodes CDR1 SGHVS and CDR2 FQNEAQ.

V usage is TRBV19 and J usage is TRBJ1-2, with 8 bases lining up with TRBD1. CDR1 and CDR2 (germline): LNHDA, SQIVND (reference sequence). Unmatched junction bases numbered 10, after V lost 5 bases and J lost 5 bases. CDR3 length equals 15 residues. The CDR3 sequence is CASSESSTGAYGYTF. The CDR3 coding sequence is TGTGCCAGTAGTGAAAGCTCGACAGGGGCGTATGGCTACACCTTC.

V is TRBV10-3 and J is TRBJ2-7; 8 nucleotides align to TRBD1. Germline CDR1 and CDR2: ENHRY and SYGVKD. The CDR3 is 13 residues long. V trimming: 10 bases; J trimming: 7 bases; junction bases outside the gene matches: 12. The CDR3 spells CATTGGVRAEQYF. The CDR3 bases are TGTGCCACTACAGGGGGAGTTAGAGCTGAGCAGTACTTC.

J is TRBJ2-3 and V is TRBV7-2, with a tentative D call TRBD1 (6 bases). Germline CDR1 is SGHTA and CDR2 is FQGNSA. This CDR3 comprises 14 residues. The V and J ends lost 0 bases and 6 bases respectively, with 10 bases between them. CDR3 sequence reads: CASSLALTGDTQYF. The CDR3, as DNA: TGTGCCAGCAGCTTAGCGCTTACAGGGGATACGCAGTATTTT. Combining the CDR3 with reference TRBV7-2 and TRBJ2-3 gives the whole variable domain GAGVSQSPSNKVTEKGKDVELRCDPISGHTALYWYRQSLGQGLEFLIYFQGNSAPDKSGLPSDRFSAERTGGSVSTLTIQRTQQEDSAVYLCASSLALTGDTQYFGPGTRLTVL.

The rearrangement joins TRBV11-1 to TRBJ2-7, with D uncertain. Germline lookup yields CDR1 SGHAT and CDR2 FQDESV (reference sequence). Trimming shortened V by 4 bases and J by 3 bases, and 4 bases separated the two germline ends. The CDR3 extends over 11 amino acids. The CDR3 reads CASSSDYEQYF. CDR3 in DNA: TGTGCCAGCAGCTCAGACTACGAGCAGTACTTC.

J is TRBJ1-5 and V is TRBV4-1; the D is unclear. With 2 bases removed from V and 6 bases from J, the gap between germline ends came to 11 bases. The CDR3 spans 14 residues. Germline V gives CDR1 MGHRA, CDR2 YSYEKL. For the CDR3, the DNA is TGCGCCAGCAGCCAAATCGGGGTCAGTCAGCCCCAGCATTTT. Amino acid sequence: CASSQIGVSQPQHF.